A single sample is the source of the 10 T cell receptor beta chains below, sequenced in a study of post-analysis software for immune sequencing data. Study observations and caveats: There were five TRBV segments more frequent in patients than controls, and TRBV5-6, TRBV5-1 and TRBV20-1 were among them.

Their antigen targets remain unknown. Unique molecular identifiers were built into the TCR beta cDNA libraries. Using its own MiXCR run on the PCR reads, TCRdb lists one record per CDR3 protein. The data show 400,000 to 500,000 distinct CDR3 sequences, less than 40% seen once. Sequences were obtained from blood. The receptors were sampled from a girl under 10 years old with multiple sclerosis.

This chain connects TRBV4-2 to TRBJ1-1, with D perhaps matching TRBD1 (5 bases). V shed 0 bases and J shed 4 bases, with 9 bases lying between them. Germline V gene sequence: CDR1 LGHNA, CDR2 YNFKEQ. This CDR3 spans 14 amino acids. CDR3 sequence (DNA): TGTGCCAGCAGCCAAGATCCAGGGTTCACTGAAGCTTTCTTT. Its translation is CASSQDPGFTEAFF.

The chain carries TRBV9 and TRBJ2-4, with 7 nucleotides matching TRBD2. Gene TRBJ2-7 matches the end of the DNA better, so the J call may be wrong. CDR3 size: 19 residues. Germline CDR1 is SGDLS and CDR2 is YYNGEE. The DNA for the CDR3 is TGTGCCAGCAGCGTAGACGGGAGCGGGAATACCCTAGGGTCCCACGAGCAGTACTTC. As protein: CASSVDGSGNTLGSHEQYF.

The V call is TRBV5-1, the J call TRBJ1-4; D not resolved. The germline CDR1 and CDR2 sequences are SGHRS and YFSETQ. The CDR3 totals 16 residues. V dropped 4 bases and J dropped 7 bases, with 20 bases sitting between them. CDR3 sequence (DNA): TGCGCCAGCAGCCCCACCTCAGGAGCAGGTCGTGAAAAACTGTTTTTT. This translates into CASSPTSGAGREKLFF.

This rearrangement joins TRBV6-5 to TRBJ1-3; unclear D gene. Trimming pared 4 bases from V and 12 bases from J, leaving 13 bases between. CDR1 is MNHEY, CDR2 SVGAGI, per germline. This CDR3 contains 12 residues. The CDR3 loop reads CASSSSATVIYF. Here the CDR3 DNA reads TGTGCCAGCAGTTCTTCCGCGACCGTCATATATTTT.

The chain links TRBV7-2 to TRBJ2-1; TRBD2 might be the D (6 bases). Germline CDR1 and CDR2: SGHTA and FQGNSA. The CDR3 is 16 residues long. V was shortened by 1 base and J by 8 bases, with 18 bases between the two germline ends. In DNA, the CDR3 is TGTGCCAGCAGCTTAGACCGGGACGGGACTTCTCATGAGCAGTTCTTC. This sequence encodes CASSLDRDGTSHEQFF.

V usage is TRBV28 and J usage is TRBJ2-7, with 7 bases identical to TRBD1. CDR3 size: 14 residues. Per germline, CDR1 MDHEN and CDR2 SYDVKM. The V and J ends lost 4 bases and 0 bases, in that order; junction bases with no gene match: 3. CDR3 sequence reads: CASSSGGPSYEQYF. CDR3 DNA sequence: TGTGCCAGCAGTTCAGGGGGTCCCTCCTACGAGCAGTACTTC.

The table lists this clonotype with a few counts. V is TRBV28 and J is TRBJ2-5; no definite D call. This CDR3 is built from 13 residues. Germline CDR1 MDHEN, CDR2 SYDVKM. V lost 3 bases and J 4 bases, leaving 9 bases between the germline ends. CDR3 region: CASSFDLRETQYF. The CDR3 DNA sequence: TGTGCCAGCAGTTTTGACTTAAGAGAGACCCAGTACTTC.

This rearrangement joins TRBV18 to TRBJ2-3; a weak D match, TRBD2 (5 bases). V shed 5 bases and J shed 4 bases, with 10 bases lying between them. The CDR3 is 13 amino acids. The germline gives CDR1 KGHSH, CDR2 LQKENI. For the CDR3, the DNA is TGTGCCAGCTCATTCCCCGGGGCAGATACGCAGTATTTT. Translating gives CASSFPGADTQYF. Full variable domain (remainder filled in from reference TRBV18 and TRBJ2-3): NAGVMQNPRHLVRRRGQEARLRCSPMKGHSHVYWYRQLPEEGLKFMVYLQKENIIDESGMPKERFSAEFPKEGPSILRIQQVVRGDSAAYFCASSFPGADTQYFGPGTRLTVL.

This clonotype showed up many times. The chain recombines TRBV7-2 with TRBJ1-2; 7 bases are shared with TRBD1. J gave up 8 bases and V 5 bases, and 8 bases lay outside the gene matches. From germline, CDR1 is SGHTA and CDR2 FQGNSA. CDR3 length: 13 amino acids. CDR3 coding DNA: TGTGCCAGCAGCCGAAGGACAGGCAGCGGCTACACCTTC. This encodes CASSRRTGSGYTF.

In its sample, this clonotype was seen a few times. The chain has TRBV29-1 and TRBJ2-7; no definite D call. The CDR3 has 12 amino acids. Trimming took off 4 bases at V and 0 bases at J, with 7 bases between the two ends. Per germline, CDR1 SQVTM and CDR2 ANQGSEA. DNA of the CDR3: TGCAGCGTTGGGTGGAGCTCCTACGAGCAGTACTTC. Protein sequence: CSVGWSSYEQYF.